This TCR beta chain appears in the sequencing data of a study of blood T cell repertoires in COVID-19. Across the whole study: Sample material is recorded as cDNA or gDNA derived from T cells, B-cell-depleted T cells, or PBMCs.

Produced via immunoSEQ multiplex PCR; TCRdb's table is partial and in-frame only. The sample carries 95,000 or so clones, 70% to 80% recorded once. The CDR3 spans 15 residues. Germline CDR1 reads MGHRA; CDR2 reads YSYEKL. V lost 5 bases to trimming and J lost 6 bases; unmatched junction nucleotides: 9. Sequencing was done on a sample of peripheral blood. The clonotype originates from a woman aged 80 or over with active or convalescent COVID-19. The genes are TRBV4-1 and TRBJ2-2; TRBD1 aligns across 7 bases. DNA of the CDR3: TGCGCCAGCAGCATCCACAGGGGAGAGGCCGGGGAGCTGTTTTTT. Protein sequence: CASSIHRGEAGELFF.